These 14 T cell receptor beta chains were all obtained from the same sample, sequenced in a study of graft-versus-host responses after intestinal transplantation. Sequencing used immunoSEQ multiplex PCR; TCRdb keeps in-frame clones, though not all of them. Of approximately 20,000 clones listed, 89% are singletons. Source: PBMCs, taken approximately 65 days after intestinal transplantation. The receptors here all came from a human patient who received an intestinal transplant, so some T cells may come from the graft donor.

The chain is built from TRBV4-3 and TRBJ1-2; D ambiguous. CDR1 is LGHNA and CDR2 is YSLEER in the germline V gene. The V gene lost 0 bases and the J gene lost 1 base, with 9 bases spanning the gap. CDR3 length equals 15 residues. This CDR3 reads CASSQDRLGNYGYTF. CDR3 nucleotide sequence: TGCGCCAGCAGCCAAGACAGGCTGGGTAACTATGGCTACACCTTC.

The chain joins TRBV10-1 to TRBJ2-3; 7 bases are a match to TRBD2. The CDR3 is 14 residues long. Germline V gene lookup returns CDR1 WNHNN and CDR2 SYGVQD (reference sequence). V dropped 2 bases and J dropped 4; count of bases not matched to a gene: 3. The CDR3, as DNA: TGCGCCAGCAGTGAGGCGGGGGTCGCAGATACGCAGTATTTT. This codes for CASSEAGVADTQYF.

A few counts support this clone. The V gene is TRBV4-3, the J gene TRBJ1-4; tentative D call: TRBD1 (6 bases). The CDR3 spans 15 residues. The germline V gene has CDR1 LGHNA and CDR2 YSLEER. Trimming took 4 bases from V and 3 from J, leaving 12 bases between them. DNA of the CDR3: TGCGCCAGCAGCCCCGTACAGGGTTCTAATGAAAAACTGTTTTTT. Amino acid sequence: CASSPVQGSNEKLFF.

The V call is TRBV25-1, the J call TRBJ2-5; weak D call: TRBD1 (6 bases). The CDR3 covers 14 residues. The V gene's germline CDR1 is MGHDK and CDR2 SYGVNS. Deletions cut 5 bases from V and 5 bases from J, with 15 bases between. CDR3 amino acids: CASSPSRGMETQYF. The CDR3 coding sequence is TGTGCCAGCAGTCCTAGCAGGGGAATGGAGACCCAGTACTTC.

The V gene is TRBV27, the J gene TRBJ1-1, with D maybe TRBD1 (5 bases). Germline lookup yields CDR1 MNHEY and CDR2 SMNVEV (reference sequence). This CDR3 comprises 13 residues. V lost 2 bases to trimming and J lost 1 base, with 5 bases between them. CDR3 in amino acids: CASSLGANTEAFF. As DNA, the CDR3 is TGTGCCAGCAGTTTAGGGGCGAACACTGAAGCTTTCTTT.

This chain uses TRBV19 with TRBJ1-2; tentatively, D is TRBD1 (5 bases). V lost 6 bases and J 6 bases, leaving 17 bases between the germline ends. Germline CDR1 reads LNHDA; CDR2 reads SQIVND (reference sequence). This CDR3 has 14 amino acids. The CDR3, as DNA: TGTGCCAGTAGATCGGCAGGGTCGGGGGATGGCTACACCTTC. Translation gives CASRSAGSGDGYTF.

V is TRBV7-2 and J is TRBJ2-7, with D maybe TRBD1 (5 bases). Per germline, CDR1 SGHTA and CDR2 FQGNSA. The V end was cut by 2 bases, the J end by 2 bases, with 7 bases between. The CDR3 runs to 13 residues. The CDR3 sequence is CASSLKGTYEQYF. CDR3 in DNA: TGTGCCAGCAGCTTAAAGGGGACCTACGAGCAGTACTTC. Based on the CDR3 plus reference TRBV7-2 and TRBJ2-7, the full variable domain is GAGVSQSPSNKVTEKGKDVELRCDPISGHTALYWYRQSLGQGLEFLIYFQGNSAPDKSGLPSDRFSAERTGGSVSTLTIQRTQQEDSAVYLCASSLKGTYEQYFGPGTRLTVT.

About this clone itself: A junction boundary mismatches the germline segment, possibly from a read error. The CDR3 DNA follows: TGTGTCAGCAGTTTAGTCAGGGGTTCCCACGAGCAGTACTTC. This encodes CVSSLVRGSHEQYF. J is TRBJ2-7 and V is TRBV27; possibly TRBD1 for D (6 bases). This CDR3 has 14 amino acids. Germline CDR1 and CDR2: MNHEY and SMNVEV (reference sequence).

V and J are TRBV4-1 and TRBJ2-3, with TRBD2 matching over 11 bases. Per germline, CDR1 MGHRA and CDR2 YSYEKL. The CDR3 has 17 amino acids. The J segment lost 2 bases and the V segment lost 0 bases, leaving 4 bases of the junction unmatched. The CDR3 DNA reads TGCGCCAGCAGCCAAGATCCTAGCGGGGGGCTCACAGATACGCAGTATTTT. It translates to CASSQDPSGGLTDTQYF.

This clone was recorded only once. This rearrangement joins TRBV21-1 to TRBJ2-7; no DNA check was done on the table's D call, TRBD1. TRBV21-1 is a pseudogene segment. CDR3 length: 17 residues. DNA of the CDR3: TGTGCCAGCAGCAGAATCAGGAAGGGGGCGGCCCTTCGCGAGCAGTACTTC. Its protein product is CASSRIRKGAALREQYF.

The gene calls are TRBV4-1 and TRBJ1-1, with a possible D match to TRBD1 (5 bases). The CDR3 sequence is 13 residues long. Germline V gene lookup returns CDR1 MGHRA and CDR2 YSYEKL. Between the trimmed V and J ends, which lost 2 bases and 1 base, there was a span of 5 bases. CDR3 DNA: TGCGCCAGCAGCCAAACAGGGAACACTGAAGCTTTCTTT. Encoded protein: CASSQTGNTEAFF.

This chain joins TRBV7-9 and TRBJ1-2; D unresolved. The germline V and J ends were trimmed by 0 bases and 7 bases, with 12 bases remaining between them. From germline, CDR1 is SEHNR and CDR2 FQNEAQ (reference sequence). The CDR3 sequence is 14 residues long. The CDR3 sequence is CASSLATSGFGYTF. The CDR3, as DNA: TGTGCCAGCAGCTTAGCTACATCGGGGTTTGGCTACACCTTC.

CDR3 sequence reads: CASSKETGGLDYNSPLHF. The DNA of the CDR3 is TGTGCCAGCAGCAAAGAAACAGGGGGCCTCGATTATAATTCACCCCTCCACTTT. This chain links TRBV5-8 with TRBJ1-6; 9 bases are shared with TRBD1. The CDR3 loop spans 18 amino acids. With V trimmed by 4 bases and J by 4 bases, 12 bases remained unmatched. Germline CDR1 reads SGHTS; CDR2 reads YDEGEE.

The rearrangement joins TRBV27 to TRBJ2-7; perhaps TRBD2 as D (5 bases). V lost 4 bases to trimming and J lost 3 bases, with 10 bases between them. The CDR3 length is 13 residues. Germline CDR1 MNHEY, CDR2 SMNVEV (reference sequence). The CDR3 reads CASSSAGDYEQYF. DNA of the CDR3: TGTGCCAGCAGTTCAGCCGGGGACTACGAGCAGTACTTC.